One and the same sample provided the 10 T cell receptor beta chains below, sequenced in a study of T-cell reconstitution after alpha-beta-depleted transplantation in children. Preparing the TCRbeta library involved the use of unique molecular identifiers. TCRdb ran MiXCR on the PCR reads and lists one entry per CDR3 protein. The top ten clones hold about 4% of a sample with about 360,000 distinct CDR3 sequences, roughly 13% of them seen once. Sequencing was performed on PBMCs, taken from the stem cell graft. Receptor source: a human donor who donated a stem cell graft to a child with Fanconi anemia.

The table lists this clonotype with a few counts. This chain uses TRBV3-1 with TRBJ1-3, with D uncertain. V was shortened by 8 bases and J by 0 bases, with 23 bases between the two germline ends. CDR1 and CDR2 from the germline V gene are LGHDT and YNNKEL (reference sequence). The CDR3 is 18 amino acids. CDR3 sequence: CASGETVEVMSSGNTIYF. CDR3 bases: TGTGCCAGCGGAGAGACGGTGGAAGTCATGAGCTCTGGAAACACCATATATTTT.

V gene TRBV2 combines with J gene TRBJ2-7; tentatively, D is TRBD1 (5 bases). V was pared by 6 bases and J by 3 bases, with 21 bases between. CDR1 is SNHLY, CDR2 FYNNEI, per germline. CDR3 length: 16 amino acids. The DNA for the CDR3 is TGTGCCAGCAGGGGTCCCCGGTCAGGGAACCTCTACGAGCAGTACTTC. Its translation is CASRGPRSGNLYEQYF.

The rearrangement joins TRBV2 to TRBJ2-7; D is unclear. Trimming removed 4 bases at V and 6 bases at J, with 16 bases between. The CDR3 covers 14 residues. Germline CDR1 reads SNHLY; CDR2 reads FYNNEI. The CDR3 is CASSAQVRSTEQYF. The CDR3 bases are TGTGCCAGCAGTGCGCAGGTCAGGTCGACCGAGCAGTACTTC.

This clonotype has a handful of counts. The rearrangement links TRBV24-1 to TRBJ2-5; D perhaps matches TRBD1 (6 bases). Per the germline V gene, CDR1 is KGHDR and CDR2 is SFDVKD. Deletions cut 3 bases from V and 7 bases from J, with 14 bases between. The CDR3 consists of 14 residues. CDR3 protein: CATSDPDSGGTQYF. For the CDR3, the DNA is TGTGCCACCAGTGATCCGGACAGCGGTGGGACCCAGTACTTC.

This clonotype has only a few counts. The chain uses TRBV5-1 and TRBJ2-2; weak D call: TRBD1 (6 bases). The germline gives CDR1 SGHRS, CDR2 YFSETQ. V was shortened by 4 bases and J by 3 bases, with 13 bases between the two germline ends. This CDR3 has 15 amino acids. CDR3 region: CASSSFEGDTGELFF. DNA for the CDR3: TGCGCCAGCAGCAGCTTCGAGGGGGACACCGGGGAGCTGTTTTTT.

This clonotype has a single count. The rearrangement uses TRBV15 and TRBJ2-7; the D gene is possibly TRBD1 (6 bases). V shed 7 bases and J shed 2 bases, with 21 bases lying between them. This CDR3 spans 16 amino acids. Germline CDR1 LNHNV, CDR2 YYDKDF (reference sequence). CDR3 sequence: CATNQGTGSSPYEQYF. Here the CDR3 DNA reads TGTGCCACCAACCAAGGAACAGGGTCTTCACCCTACGAGCAGTACTTC.

This chain joins TRBV29-1 and TRBJ1-1; possible D gene TRBD1, 6 bases. CDR1 is SQVTM and CDR2 is ANQGSEA in the germline V gene. The CDR3 is made up of 14 amino acids. The V gene lost 6 bases and the J gene lost 2 bases, with 16 bases spanning the gap. CDR3 residues: CSVQGEGGNTEAFF. The CDR3 DNA reads as TGCAGCGTCCAGGGTGAGGGGGGTAACACTGAAGCTTTCTTT. The whole variable domain, filled in from reference TRBV29-1 and TRBJ1-1, reads SAVISQKPSRDICQRGTSLTIQCQVDSQVTMMFWYRQQPGQSLTLIATANQGSEATYESGFVIDKFPISRPNLTFSTLTVSNMSPEDSSIYLCSVQGEGGNTEAFFGQGTRLTVV.

A few counts support this clonotype. This chain connects TRBV4-2 to TRBJ2-5; a weak D match, TRBD2 (6 bases). The V gene's germline CDR1 is LGHNA and CDR2 YNFKEQ. With 4 bases removed from V and 2 bases from J, the gap between germline ends came to 20 bases. The CDR3 is 17 amino acids. CDR3 coding DNA: TGTGCCAGCAGCCTTACAGGCCCTAGCGCGAATCAAGAGACCCAGTACTTC. Its protein is CASSLTGPSANQETQYF.

This clonotype came up a few times. The chain is built from TRBV5-1 and TRBJ1-2, with TRBD1 matching over 8 bases. CDR3 length equals 16 residues. Germline lookup yields CDR1 SGHRS and CDR2 YFSETQ. V lost 2 bases to trimming and J lost 5 bases; unmatched junction nucleotides: 11. The CDR3 region is CASSLLVGQGEYGYTF. The CDR3 region has the DNA TGCGCCAGCAGCTTATTAGTAGGACAGGGAGAGTATGGCTACACCTTC. Complete variable domain (other parts from reference TRBV5-1 and TRBJ1-2): KAGVTQTPRYLIKTRGQQVTLSCSPISGHRSVSWYQQTPGQGLQFLFEYFSETQRNKGNFPGRFSGRQFSNSRSEMNVSTLELGDSALYLCASSLLVGQGEYGYTFGSGTRLTVV.

This clonotype was recorded a few times. This rearrangement joins TRBV11-2 to TRBJ2-1; D not certain. CDR1 is SGHAT, CDR2 FQNNGV, per germline. The CDR3 extends over 15 amino acids. The V end was cut by 1 base, the J end by 1 base, with 8 bases between. CDR3 region: CASSLGAESYNEQFF. Written as DNA, the CDR3 is TGTGCCAGCAGCTTAGGGGCGGAATCCTACAATGAGCAGTTCTTC.